This T cell receptor beta chain derives from a study of cytomegalovirus exposure and HLA in healthy donors. General study results and limits: Among the CMV-associated chains, three were confirmed in vitro as specific for CMV antigens. The study found most TCR sequences rare, yet found some public TCRs in many donors. Listed as cytomegalovirus-associated were over 150 TCR beta chains.

Profiling relied on immunoSEQ multiplex PCR, and the TCRdb table lists in-frame clones only, not all of them. Among under 85,000 clones listed, around 94% were seen once. Comment on this clone: The target antigen is unknown.

Germline CDR1 reads SGHKS; CDR2 reads YYEKEE (reference sequence). Trimming cost V 4 bases and J 0 bases; bases outside gene matches: 7. The CDR3 has 17 amino acids. This rearrangement joins TRBV5-5 to TRBJ1-1; the match to TRBD1 covers 12 bases. This sequence was found in a woman aged 18-29 years in good health and CMV-seropositive. Sequencing was carried out using PBMCs. The DNA of the CDR3 is TGTGCCAGCAGCCCAGTGGGACAGGGGGCGATGAACACTGAAGCTTTCTTT. Translating it yields CASSPVGQGAMNTEAFF.